This T cell receptor (beta chain) was sequenced for a study of Graves' ophthalmopathy and Graves' hyperthyroidism. Overall study findings and caveats: Detection in blood was also observed for most expanded thyroid clonotypes above 0.001 frequency.

For repertoire sequencing, the TCR beta CDR3 regions were amplified from RNA transcripts. Second-round multiplex PCR followed a first-round RT-PCR using HTBI primers. TCRdb passed the multiplex PCR reads through MiXCR, listing each CDR3 protein once. The sample has 450,000 to 600,000 distinct CDR3 sequences, under 40% seen once. Of note for this clonotype: Antigen specificity is unknown. With a much larger clone just one base away, this may be a read error. This likely comes from a read error, as the CDR3 has no conserved phenylalanine or tryptophan at its end.

Ages of hyperthyroidism patients ran from 18 to 65, and their diagnoses were new, under 2 months' duration. Germline values: CDR1 SGHTA, CDR2 FQGTGA. The CDR3 covers 11 residues. The germline V and J ends were trimmed by 3 bases and 7 bases, with 6 bases remaining between them. The chain is built from TRBV7-3 and TRBJ1-1, with D hard to call. Material: peripheral blood or thyroid tissue (not recorded which). This clonotype originated in an adult man with Graves' hyperthyroidism. This CDR3 is CASSFMGEAFS. The CDR3 coding sequence is TGTGCCAGCAGCTTTATGGGTGAAGCTTTCTCT.